This is a list of T cell receptor beta chains from one sample in a study of siplizumab effects on memory and regulatory T cells. Sequencing was performed with immunoSEQ multiplex PCR; in TCRdb, only in-frame clones are kept and a portion is missing. The sample records 60,000 to 70,000 clones, about 87% being singletons. The sequenced sample consisted of Tregs sorted from blood. These receptors were collected from a human donor in good health. CDR3s include the opening cysteine and the closing phenylalanine or tryptophan. Each record gives: V gene, D gene, J gene, clone size, CDR3 DNA, CDR3 protein. A D gene is named only where the DNA matches it firmly. The size field is filled for only some rows; it gives once, few, many or a size class.

TRBV30,TRBD2,TRBJ2-5,NA,TGTGCCTGGAGCGTCGGGACTAGCGCTCAAGAGACCCAGTACTTC,CAWSVGTSAQETQYF
TRBV5-1,NA,TRBJ1-1,NA,TGCGCCAGCAGCTTGTCTTGGGGGACTGAAGCTTTCTTT,CASSLSWGTEAFF
TRBV30,NA,TRBJ2-7,NA,TGTGCGTCGAACGCACCAACAGGAGATTACGAGCAGTACTTC,CASNAPTGDYEQYF
TRBV5-1,NA,TRBJ2-7,NA,TGCGCCAGCAGCTTGGGAGGGGCCGGCTACGAGCAGTACTTC,CASSLGGAGYEQYF
TRBV7-2,NA,TRBJ2-2,NA,TGTGCCAGCAGCTTAGATGAATCCGGGGAGCTGTTTTTT,CASSLDESGELFF
TRBV19,NA,TRBJ2-7,NA,TGTGCCAGTAGTACACGGGGAGGCCTTTCCTACGAGCAGTACTTC,CASSTRGGLSYEQYF
TRBV9,TRBD2,TRBJ2-3,NA,TGTGCCAGCAGCGCCGGAGCGGGACCCCCCCCAGATACGCAGTATTTT,CASSAGAGPPPDTQYF
TRBV18,NA,TRBJ2-3,NA,TGTGCCAGCTCACTAGCCGGGGCCACAGATACGCAGTATTTT,CASSLAGATDTQYF
TRBV19,NA,TRBJ1-1,NA,TGTGCCAGTAGTATAGGTTGGGGGAACACTGAAGCTTTCTTT,CASSIGWGNTEAFF
TRBV7-3,TRBD2,TRBJ2-1,NA,TGTGCCAGCAGCTTGGGACTAGCGGGAGCTGGTTACAATGAGCAGTTCTTC,CASSLGLAGAGYNEQFF
TRBV5-6,TRBD1,TRBJ1-4,NA,TGTGCCAGCAGCTGGAAGACAGGGCTGAGAAATGAAAAACTGTTTTTT,CASSWKTGLRNEKLFF
TRBV10-3,NA,TRBJ1-2,few,TGTGCCATCAGTGCCCGGGACCGCGATAACTATGGCTACACCTTC,CAISARDRDNYGYTF
TRBV25-1,NA,TRBJ2-1,few,TGTGCCAGCAGTCCACACCGGACCCTTGGGGATGAGCAGTTCTTC,CASSPHRTLGDEQFF